These 5 T cell receptor beta chains share one sample of origin, sequenced in a study of monozygotic twins with inflammatory bowel disease. From its re-call of the 5' RACE reads, TCRdb lists each CDR3 protein once, without DNA. The listing contains fewer than 200,000 distinct CDR3 sequences. The sequenced sample was blood. The receptors derive from a human donor with ulcerative colitis or Crohn's disease, or a healthy co-twin of an affected twin (not recorded which).

This chain joins TRBV7-3 and TRBJ2-3; TCRdb names TRBD2, which stays unverified in the absence of DNA. Germline V CDR1 and CDR2: SGHTA, FQGTGA. There are 16 residues in the CDR3. The CDR3 protein is CASSLWGSGRGDTQYF.

V usage is TRBV9 and J usage is TRBJ1-1; TCRdb selects TRBD1, and the lack of DNA leaves this call unchecked. The CDR3 totals 14 residues. Germline CDR1 is SGDLS and CDR2 is YYNGEE. Here the CDR3 reads CASSLSPGHLEAFF.

CDR3 amino acids: CASSQRSGGANVLTF. The gene calls are TRBV4-3 and TRBJ2-6. CDR1 is LGHNA and CDR2 is YSLEER in the germline V gene. The CDR3 is made up of 15 amino acids.

The J gene is TRBJ2-1, the V gene TRBV2; the TCRdb D gene call, TRBD1, has no DNA to confirm it. CDR1 is SNHLY, CDR2 FYNNEI, per germline. The CDR3 runs 13 residues. The CDR3 loop reads CAREGQGVGYQFF. Filled out from reference TRBV2 and TRBJ2-1, the complete variable domain reads EPEVTQTPSHQVTQMGQEVILRCVPISNHLYFYWYRQILGQKVEFLVSFYNNEISEKSEIFDDQFSVERPDGSNFTLKIRSTKLEDSAMYFCAREGQGVGYQFFGPGTRLTVL.

The V call is TRBV28, the J call TRBJ1-4; TCRdb gives TRBD1 as the D gene, but with no DNA this cannot be confirmed. The CDR3 loop spans 15 amino acids. Per the germline V gene, CDR1 is MDHEN and CDR2 is SYDVKM. CDR3 sequence: CASSLPSGSNEKLFF.